Presented here are 6 T cell receptor beta chains from one specimen sequenced in a study of T cell responses to AZD1222 COVID-19 vaccine. Only in-frame clones appear in the TCRdb table, and some are missing; sequencing was by immunoSEQ multiplex PCR. The sample has 110,000 to 150,000 clones; about nine tenths are singletons. Here the sequenced sample was peripheral blood, taken on day 0 of AZD1222 vaccination. The receptor set was obtained from an adult in good health.

The gene calls are TRBV6-6 and TRBJ2-7; D may be TRBD2 (5 bases). Per germline, CDR1 MNHNY and CDR2 SVGAGI (reference sequence). The CDR3 runs 15 residues. Trimming stripped 7 bases from V and 4 bases from J, with 20 bases between. The CDR3: CASTEGALDPYEQYF. CDR3 DNA sequence: TGTGCCAGCACCGAGGGAGCACTCGACCCTTACGAGCAGTACTTC.

This sequence joins TRBV7-2 and TRBJ2-3; D is possibly TRBD2 (6 bases). Germline CDR1 is SGHTA and CDR2 is FQGNSA. The CDR3 runs 16 residues. Trimming removed 0 bases at V and 4 bases at J, with 14 bases between. CDR3 residues: CASSLAGSGVPDTQYF. The CDR3 coding sequence is TGTGCCAGCAGCTTAGCGGGTAGCGGTGTCCCAGATACGCAGTATTTT.

Comments on this clone: An end of the junction does not agree with germline; a read error may underlie this. This chain links TRBV7-7 with TRBJ2-1, with D uncertain. Per germline, CDR1 SSHAT and CDR2 FNYEAQ (reference sequence). The CDR3 loop spans 13 amino acids. The CDR3 DNA sequence: TGTGCTAGCAGCGTCGACCTCTACAATGAGCAGTTCTTC. This translates into CASSVDLYNEQFF.

The genes are TRBV7-9 and TRBJ1-6, with TRBD1 identical over 9 bases. Losses at the gene ends were 6 bases for V and 9 bases for J; bases not matched to a gene: 12. Germline values: CDR1 SEHNR, CDR2 FQNEAQ (reference sequence). This CDR3 has 16 amino acids. The DNA of the CDR3 is TGTGCCAGCAGTCCGGACAGGGGAGTGATTAGTTCACCCCTCCACTTT. This codes for CASSPDRGVISSPLHF.

The genes are TRBV18 and TRBJ2-7; D ambiguous. The CDR3 has 14 amino acids. Per the germline V gene, CDR1 is KGHSH and CDR2 is LQKENI. V lost 3 bases to trimming and J lost 0 bases, with 9 bases between them. This CDR3 reads CASSPRRHSYEQYF. CDR3 bases: TGTGCCAGCTCACCTCGACGGCACTCCTACGAGCAGTACTTC. Full variable domain (missing parts from reference TRBV18 and TRBJ2-7): NAGVMQNPRHLVRRRGQEARLRCSPMKGHSHVYWYRQLPEEGLKFMVYLQKENIIDESGMPKERFSAEFPKEGPSILRIQQVVRGDSAAYFCASSPRRHSYEQYFGPGTRLTVT.

The chain links TRBV11-3 to TRBJ2-7, with D unresolved. The CDR3 runs 13 residues. V lost 2 bases to trimming and J lost 4 bases, with 9 bases between them. Germline V gives CDR1 SGHNT, CDR2 YENEEA. CDR3 coding DNA: TGTGCCAGCAGCTTACTTCCAGCATACGAGCAGTACTTC. This codes for CASSLLPAYEQYF.